This TCR beta chain came from a study of cytomegalovirus exposure and HLA in healthy donors. Trimming removed 3 bases at V and 1 base at J, with 21 bases between. Germline lookup yields CDR1 SGHAT and CDR2 FQNNGV. The CDR3 sequence is 18 residues long. With respect to this clone: Its antigen is still unknown.

The study's findings and limits: Earlier findings revealed that most TCR beta V segments proved productive either about 90% or about 30% of the time.

Researchers ran the PCR with 60 Vbeta and 13 Jbeta primers. TCRdb's copy holds only in-frame clones and misses some; the assay was immunoSEQ multiplex PCR. The sample gives 130,000 or so clones, 65% to 85% of which show up once; around 1.5% is in the top ten. The sequencing sample was made of PBMCs. The receptor was derived from a woman aged 18-29 years in good health and CMV-seronegative. The chain couples TRBV11-2 to TRBJ1-1, with a tentative D call TRBD1 (5 bases). The CDR3, as DNA: TGTGCCAGCAGCTTGGGGCAGGGCTTGAGTAGGACGAACACTGAAGCTTTCTTT. Its translation is CASSLGQGLSRTNTEAFF.